This T cell receptor (beta chain) was recovered during a study of CD4 T cells in relation to SARS-CoV-2 and coronaviruses. At the level of the study: The restricting HLA molecule for shared crossreactive spike epitopes was mapped.

CD4+ T cells from unexposed donors were obtained before the COVID-19 pandemic (2011-2018). Worth noting for this clone: Additional DNA sequences in this sample encode the identical CDR3.

The repertoire was sequenced with immunoSEQ multiplex PCR; TCRdb's copy has only in-frame clones and lacks some. Here the sample spans approximately 64,000 clones, about 94% being singletons. This TCR was sampled from a human donor in good health. Sequencing used naive CD4+ T cells from PBMCs. Indicated subset: naive CD4+ T cells isolated by negative enrichment.

The CDR3: CASSLAGGGETQYF. CDR3 nucleotides: TGCGCCAGCAGCTTGGCCGGGGGGGGAGAGACCCAGTACTTC. The rearrangement links TRBV5-1 to TRBJ2-5; 8 bases are shared with TRBD2. Germline V CDR1 and CDR2: SGHRS, YFSETQ. CDR3 length: 14 residues. V lost 0 bases, J lost 4 bases, and 2 bases stayed unmatched.